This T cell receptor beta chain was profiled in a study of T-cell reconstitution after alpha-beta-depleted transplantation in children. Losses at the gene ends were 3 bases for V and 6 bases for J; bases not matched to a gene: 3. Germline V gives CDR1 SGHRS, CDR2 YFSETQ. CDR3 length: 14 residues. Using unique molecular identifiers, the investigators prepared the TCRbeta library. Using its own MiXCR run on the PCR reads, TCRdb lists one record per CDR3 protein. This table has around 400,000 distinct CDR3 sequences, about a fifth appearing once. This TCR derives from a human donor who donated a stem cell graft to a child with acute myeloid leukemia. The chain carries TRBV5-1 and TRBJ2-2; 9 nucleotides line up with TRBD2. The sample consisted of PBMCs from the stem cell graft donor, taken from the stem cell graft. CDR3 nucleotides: TGCGCCAGCAGCTCCGGACTAGCGCCCGGGGAGCTGTTTTTT. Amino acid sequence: CASSSGLAPGELFF.